The 15 T cell receptor beta chains reported below all come from one sample, sequenced in a study of early T cells in non-severe SARS-CoV-2 infection. TCRdb re-called the 5' RACE reads with MiXCR, one entry per CDR3 protein. The repertoire holds 80,000 to 95,000 distinct CDR3 sequences, with 12% to 15% as singletons. Sequences were obtained from whole blood. These receptors came from an adult who was a healthcare worker with PCR-confirmed SARS-CoV-2 infection or an uninfected control (not recorded which).

This chain connects TRBV20-1 to TRBJ2-3; D is perhaps TRBD2 (6 bases). Germline values: CDR1 DFQATT, CDR2 SNEGSKA (reference sequence). The length of the CDR3 is 15 residues. Trimming shortened V by 5 bases and J by 3 bases, and 18 bases separated the two germline ends. The CDR3 DNA follows: TGCAGTGCTTCCAGGGCTAGCGATCCGACAGATACGCAGTATTTT. Protein: CSASRASDPTDTQYF.

The table lists this clonotype with a count of one. This chain uses TRBV12-3 or TRBV12-4 with TRBJ2-3; 8 positions agree with TRBD1. The CDR3 sequence is 15 residues long. The ends lost 3 bases at V and 3 bases at J; junction bases unmatched: 5. CDR3 loop: CASSLGDRRTDTQYF. CDR3 DNA sequence: TGTGCCAGCAGTTTGGGGGACAGGAGGACAGATACGCAGTATTTT.

This clonotype occurred a few times. The V and J genes are TRBV12-3 or TRBV12-4 and TRBJ2-1; 7 bases fit TRBD2. CDR3 length equals 13 residues. After removal of 8 bases from V and 6 bases from J, the junction contained 7 bases not matched to a gene. Written as DNA, the CDR3 is TGTGCCAGCGTTACGGGGGGAGGCAATGAGCAGTTCTTC. It codes for CASVTGGGNEQFF.

This clonotype appeared a few times. V is TRBV7-2 and J is TRBJ1-1, with TRBD1 matching over 8 bases. Germline V gene data show CDR1 as SGHTA and CDR2 as FQGNSA. Trimming removed 5 bases from V and 2 bases from J; junction bases left unmatched: 7. This CDR3 comprises 15 residues. The CDR3 DNA is TGTGCCAGCAGCATTCAGGGGGCGGGTAACACTGAAGCTTTCTTT. Amino acids: CASSIQGAGNTEAFF.

This rearrangement joins TRBV4-3 to TRBJ1-1; unclear D gene. The CDR3 covers 11 residues. Germline V lookup: CDR1 LGHNA, CDR2 YSLEER. Trimming cost V 3 bases and J 7 bases, with 6 bases left between them. The CDR3 nucleotides read TGCGCCAGCAGCCAGAGAAATGAAGCTTTCTTT. It encodes CASSQRNEAFF.

The chain links TRBV6-6 to TRBJ2-7, with D unresolved. Trimming cost V 2 bases and J 5 bases, with 7 bases left between them. This CDR3 spans 12 amino acids. CDR1 and CDR2 (germline): MNHNY, SVGAGI (reference sequence). For the CDR3, the DNA is TGTGCCAGCAGTTACAGGGTTGACGAGCAGTACTTC. Amino acids: CASSYRVDEQYF.

This clonotype has a handful of counts. The rearrangement links TRBV20-1 to TRBJ2-1, with 8 bases that match TRBD2. CDR3 size: 18 residues. Germline V gene sequence: CDR1 DFQATT, CDR2 SNEGSKA (reference sequence). J lost 3 bases, V lost 2 bases, and 15 bases had no gene match. In nucleotides, the CDR3 is TGCAGTGCTAGACAGCCCCGAGAGCGGGGGAGCTACTACAATGAGCAGTTCTTC. This encodes CSARQPRERGSYYNEQFF.

This clonotype has just a few counts. This chain links TRBV15 with TRBJ2-1; a possible D gene is TRBD2 (5 bases). Germline CDR1 and CDR2: LNHNV and YYDKDF (reference sequence). V shed 1 base and J shed 10 bases, with 8 bases lying between them. The CDR3 consists of 12 residues. The CDR3 region is CATSRGRREQFF. The CDR3 DNA sequence: TGTGCCACCAGCAGAGGAAGGAGGGAGCAGTTCTTC.

The table lists this clonotype with a few counts. In nucleotides, the CDR3 is TGCAGTGCTCCTAGCAATCAGCCCCAGCATTTT. Translated: CSAPSNQPQHF. This sequence joins TRBV20-1 and TRBJ1-5; D gene unclear. Deletions cut 5 bases from V and 0 bases from J, with 2 bases between. This CDR3 is 11 amino acids long. Germline CDR1 is DFQATT and CDR2 is SNEGSKA (reference sequence).

This clonotype appeared a few times. The V call is TRBV7-9, the J call TRBJ2-4; D is perhaps TRBD2 (5 bases). This CDR3 contains 13 residues. V lost 6 bases and J 16 bases, leaving 22 bases between the germline ends. Germline V gene lookup returns CDR1 SEHNR and CDR2 FQNEAQ (reference sequence). The CDR3 sequence: CASSYDTGSTPYF. The CDR3 coding sequence is TGTGCCAGCAGTTACGACACGGGATCAACCCCATACTTC.

The rearrangement joins TRBV7-8 to TRBJ1-6; 8 nucleotides align to TRBD1. Trimming took 5 bases from V and 4 from J; bases not matched to a gene: 10. The CDR3 extends over 17 amino acids. Germline V CDR1 and CDR2: SGHVS, FQNEAQ. The CDR3 here is CASSPMLGQEYNSPLHF. CDR3 DNA: TGTGCCAGCAGCCCGATGTTGGGACAGGAATATAATTCACCCCTCCACTTT.

This clonotype was counted only a few times. The CDR3 nucleotides are TGTGCCAGCAGCTATGGACAGACACCCACAGATACGCAGTATTTT. Its protein is CASSYGQTPTDTQYF. The chain links TRBV6-5 to TRBJ2-3, with D maybe TRBD1 (6 bases). The germline CDR1 and CDR2 sequences are MNHEY and SVGAGI. Trimming took off 6 bases at V and 2 bases at J, with 15 bases between the two ends. The CDR3 is made up of 15 amino acids.

This clonotype turned up a few times. Here the CDR3 reads CASSSPNYYGYTF. The CDR3 bases are TGTGCCAGCAGTTCCCCAAACTACTATGGCTACACCTTC. The chain couples TRBV28 to TRBJ1-2; D remains unclear. Germline V gene sequence: CDR1 MDHEN, CDR2 SYDVKM. Trimming removed 4 bases at V and 3 bases at J, with 9 bases between. The CDR3 length is 13 residues.

This clonotype has a handful of counts. The rearrangement links TRBV4-1 to TRBJ2-1, with 9 bases lining up with TRBD1. CDR1 is MGHRA, CDR2 YSYEKL, per germline. This CDR3 is built from 15 residues. The V segment lost 6 bases and the J segment 9 bases; nucleotides outside the gene matches: 12. The CDR3 protein is CASSPPGQGLGEQFF. DNA for the CDR3: TGCGCCAGCAGTCCCCCGGGACAGGGTCTCGGTGAGCAGTTCTTC.

This clonotype appeared a few times. The rearrangement links TRBV7-3 to TRBJ2-1; 12 bases are shared with TRBD2. Losses at the gene ends were 5 bases for V and 15 bases for J; bases not matched to a gene: 11. The length of the CDR3 is 14 residues. Germline V gene sequence: CDR1 SGHTA, CDR2 FQGTGA. The CDR3 spells CASSTGLAGTGLFF. As DNA, the CDR3 is TGTGCCAGCAGCACCGGACTAGCGGGGACAGGGCTGTTCTTC.